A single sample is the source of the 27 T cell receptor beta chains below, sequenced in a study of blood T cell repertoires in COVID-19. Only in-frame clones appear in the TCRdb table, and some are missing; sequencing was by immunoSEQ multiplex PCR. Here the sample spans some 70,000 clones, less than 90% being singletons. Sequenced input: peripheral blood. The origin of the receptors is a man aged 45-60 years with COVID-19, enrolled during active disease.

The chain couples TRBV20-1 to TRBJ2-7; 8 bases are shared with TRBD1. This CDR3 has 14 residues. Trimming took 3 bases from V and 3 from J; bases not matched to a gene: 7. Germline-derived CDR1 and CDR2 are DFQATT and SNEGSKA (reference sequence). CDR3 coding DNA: TGCAGTGCTAGTGGGACAGGCCTTTTCTACGAGCAGTACTTC. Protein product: CSASGTGLFYEQYF.

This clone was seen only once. The CDR3 region has the DNA TGTGCCAGCAGCTCCTCGGACAGTCGCAATCAGCCCCAGCATTTT. It codes for CASSSSDSRNQPQHF. The genes are TRBV7-6 and TRBJ1-5; a weak D match, TRBD1 (6 bases). This CDR3 is 15 amino acids long. The germline V gene encodes CDR1 SGHVS and CDR2 FNYEAQ. Between the trimmed V and J ends, which lost 4 bases and 2 bases, there was a span of 12 bases.

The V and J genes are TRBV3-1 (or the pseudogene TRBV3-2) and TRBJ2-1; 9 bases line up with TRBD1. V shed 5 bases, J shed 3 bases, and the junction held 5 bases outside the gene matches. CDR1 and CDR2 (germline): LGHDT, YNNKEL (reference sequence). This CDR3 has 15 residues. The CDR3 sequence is CASSTRDRVYNEQFF. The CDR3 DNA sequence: TGTGCCAGCAGCACCCGGGACAGGGTCTACAATGAGCAGTTCTTC.

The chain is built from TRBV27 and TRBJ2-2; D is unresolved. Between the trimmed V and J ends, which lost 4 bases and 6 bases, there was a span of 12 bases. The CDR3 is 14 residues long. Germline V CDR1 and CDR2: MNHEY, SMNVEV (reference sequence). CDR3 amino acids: CASSSVRPAGELFF. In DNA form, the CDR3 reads TGTGCCAGCAGTTCGGTTCGTCCGGCCGGGGAGCTGTTTTTT.

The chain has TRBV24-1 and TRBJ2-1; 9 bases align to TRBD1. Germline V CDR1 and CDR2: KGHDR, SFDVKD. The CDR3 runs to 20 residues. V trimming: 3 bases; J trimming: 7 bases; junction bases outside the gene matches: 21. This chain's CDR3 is CATSDERDRAAGTLSNEQFF. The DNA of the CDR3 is TGTGCCACCAGTGATGAACGGGACAGGGCAGCCGGGACTCTAAGTAATGAGCAGTTCTTC.

The CDR3 DNA is TGTGCCAGCAGCCTACAGGGATTCACCGGGGAGCTGTTTTTT. As protein: CASSLQGFTGELFF. The chain couples TRBV14 to TRBJ2-2; TRBD1 might be the D (6 bases). Deletions cut 4 bases from V and 4 bases from J, with 10 bases between. The CDR3 length is 14 residues. Looked up from germline, CDR1 is SGHDN and CDR2 is FVKESK.

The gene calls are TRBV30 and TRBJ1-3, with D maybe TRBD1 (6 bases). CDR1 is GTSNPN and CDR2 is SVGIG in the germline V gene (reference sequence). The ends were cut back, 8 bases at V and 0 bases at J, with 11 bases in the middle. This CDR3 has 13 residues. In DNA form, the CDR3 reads TGTGCCCGAACAGGGCGCTCTGGAAACACCATATATTTT. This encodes CARTGRSGNTIYF.

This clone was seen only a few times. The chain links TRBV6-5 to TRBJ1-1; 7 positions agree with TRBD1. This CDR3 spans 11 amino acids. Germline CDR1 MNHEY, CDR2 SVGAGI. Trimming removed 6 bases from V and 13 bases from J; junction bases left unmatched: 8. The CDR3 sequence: CASRRDSRDFF. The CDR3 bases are TGTGCCAGCAGAAGGGACAGTCGGGATTTCTTT.

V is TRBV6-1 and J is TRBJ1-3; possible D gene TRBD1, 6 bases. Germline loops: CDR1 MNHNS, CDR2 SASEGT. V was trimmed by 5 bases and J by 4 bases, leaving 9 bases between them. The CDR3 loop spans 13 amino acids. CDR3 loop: CASSPGHGNTIYF. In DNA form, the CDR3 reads TGTGCCAGCAGTCCGGGACACGGAAACACCATATATTTT.

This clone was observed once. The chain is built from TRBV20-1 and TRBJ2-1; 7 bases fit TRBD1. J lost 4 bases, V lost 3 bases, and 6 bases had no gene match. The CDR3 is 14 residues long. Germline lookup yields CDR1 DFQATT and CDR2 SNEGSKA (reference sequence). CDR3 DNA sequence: TGCAGTGCTAGTAGGGACAGTACTTACAATGAGCAGTTCTTC. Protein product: CSASRDSTYNEQFF.

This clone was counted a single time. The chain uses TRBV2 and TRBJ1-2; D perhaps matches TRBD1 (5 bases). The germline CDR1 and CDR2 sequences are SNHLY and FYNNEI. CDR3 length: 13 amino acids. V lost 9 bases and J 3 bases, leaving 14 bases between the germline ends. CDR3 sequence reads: CASVRQGHYGYTF. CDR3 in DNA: TGTGCCAGTGTGAGGCAGGGCCACTATGGCTACACCTTC.

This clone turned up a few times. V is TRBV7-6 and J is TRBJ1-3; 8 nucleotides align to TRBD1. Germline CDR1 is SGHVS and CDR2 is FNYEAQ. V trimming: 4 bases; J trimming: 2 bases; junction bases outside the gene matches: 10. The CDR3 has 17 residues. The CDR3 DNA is TGTGCCAGCAGCTCACGGCCCCAGGGGGCAACTGGAAACACCATATATTTT. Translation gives CASSSRPQGATGNTIYF.

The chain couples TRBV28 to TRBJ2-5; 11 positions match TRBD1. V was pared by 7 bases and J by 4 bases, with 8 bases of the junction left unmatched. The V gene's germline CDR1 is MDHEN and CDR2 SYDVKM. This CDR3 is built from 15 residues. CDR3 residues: CASTPWTGGSETQYF. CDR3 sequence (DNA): TGTGCCAGCACTCCCTGGACAGGGGGCTCAGAGACCCAGTACTTC. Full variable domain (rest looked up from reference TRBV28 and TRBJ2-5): DVKVTQSSRYLVKRTGEKVFLECVQDMDHENMFWYRQDPGLGLRLIYFSYDVKMKEKGDIPEGYSVSREKKERFSLILESASTNQTSMYLCASTPWTGGSETQYFGPGTRLLVL.

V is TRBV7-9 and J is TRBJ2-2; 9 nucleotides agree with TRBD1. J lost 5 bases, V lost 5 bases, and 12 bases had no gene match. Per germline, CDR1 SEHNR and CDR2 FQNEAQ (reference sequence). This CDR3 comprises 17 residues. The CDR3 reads CASSPQIRQGVTGELFF. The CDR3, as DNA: TGTGCCAGCAGCCCGCAAATTCGACAGGGGGTTACCGGGGAGCTGTTTTTT.

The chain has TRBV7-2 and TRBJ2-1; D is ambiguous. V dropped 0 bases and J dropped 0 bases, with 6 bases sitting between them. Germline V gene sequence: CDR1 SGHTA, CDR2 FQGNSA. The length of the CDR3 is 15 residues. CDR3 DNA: TGTGCCAGCAGCTTAGCGGCAAGCTCCTACAATGAGCAGTTCTTC. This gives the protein CASSLAASSYNEQFF. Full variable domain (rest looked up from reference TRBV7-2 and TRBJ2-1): GAGVSQSPSNKVTEKGKDVELRCDPISGHTALYWYRQSLGQGLEFLIYFQGNSAPDKSGLPSDRFSAERTGGSVSTLTIQRTQQEDSAVYLCASSLAASSYNEQFFGPGTRLTVL.

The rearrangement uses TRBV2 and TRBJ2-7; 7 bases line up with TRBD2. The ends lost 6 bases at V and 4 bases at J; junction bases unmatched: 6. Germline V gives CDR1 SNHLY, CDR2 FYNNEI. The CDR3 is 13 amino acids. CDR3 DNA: TGTGCCAGCAGAGCGGGATCGGGATACGAGCAGTACTTC. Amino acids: CASRAGSGYEQYF.

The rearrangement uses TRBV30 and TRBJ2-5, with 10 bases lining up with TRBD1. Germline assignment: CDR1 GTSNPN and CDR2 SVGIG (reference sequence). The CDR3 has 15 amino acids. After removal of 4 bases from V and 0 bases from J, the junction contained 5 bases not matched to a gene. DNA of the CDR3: TGTGCCTGGAATCCGGGACAGGGGTACCAAGAGACCCAGTACTTC. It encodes CAWNPGQGYQETQYF.

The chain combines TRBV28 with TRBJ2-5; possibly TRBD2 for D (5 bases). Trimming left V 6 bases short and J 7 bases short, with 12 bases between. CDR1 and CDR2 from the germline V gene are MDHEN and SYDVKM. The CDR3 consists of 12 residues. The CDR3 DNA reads TGTGCCAGCAGCCTAACTAGGGCGACCCAGTACTTC. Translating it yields CASSLTRATQYF.

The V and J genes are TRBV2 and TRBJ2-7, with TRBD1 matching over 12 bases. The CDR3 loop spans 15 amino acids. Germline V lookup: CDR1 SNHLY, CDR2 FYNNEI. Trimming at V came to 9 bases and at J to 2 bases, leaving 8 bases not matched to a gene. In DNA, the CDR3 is TGTGCCAGTCGAACAGGGACAGGGGGCCCCTACGAGCAGTACTTC. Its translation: CASRTGTGGPYEQYF.

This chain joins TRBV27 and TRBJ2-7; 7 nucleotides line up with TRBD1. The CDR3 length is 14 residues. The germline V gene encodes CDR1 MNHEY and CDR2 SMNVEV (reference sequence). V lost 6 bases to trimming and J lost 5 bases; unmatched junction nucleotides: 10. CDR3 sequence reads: CASRTGQVVNEQYF. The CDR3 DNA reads TGTGCCAGCAGAACAGGACAGGTGGTCAACGAGCAGTACTTC.

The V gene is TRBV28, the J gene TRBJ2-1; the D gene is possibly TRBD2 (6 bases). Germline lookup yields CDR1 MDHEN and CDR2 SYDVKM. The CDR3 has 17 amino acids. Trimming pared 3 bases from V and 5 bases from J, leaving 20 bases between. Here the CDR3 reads CASSFPPGTEENNEQFF. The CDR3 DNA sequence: TGTGCCAGCAGTTTCCCCCCCGGGACTGAAGAAAACAATGAGCAGTTCTTC.

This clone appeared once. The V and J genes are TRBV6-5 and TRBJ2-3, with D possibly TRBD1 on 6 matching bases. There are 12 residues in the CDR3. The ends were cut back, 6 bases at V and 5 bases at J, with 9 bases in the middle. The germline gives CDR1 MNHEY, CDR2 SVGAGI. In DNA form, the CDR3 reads TGTGCCAGCAGCAGGGGAGTAGATACGCAGTATTTT. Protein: CASSRGVDTQYF.

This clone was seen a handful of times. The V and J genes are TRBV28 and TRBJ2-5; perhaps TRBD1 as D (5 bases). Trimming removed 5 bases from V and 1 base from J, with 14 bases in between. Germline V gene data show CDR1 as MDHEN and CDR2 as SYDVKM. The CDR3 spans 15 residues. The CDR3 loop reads CASSKAGASQETQYF. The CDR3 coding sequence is TGTGCCAGCAGTAAAGCTGGGGCCTCCCAAGAGACCCAGTACTTC.

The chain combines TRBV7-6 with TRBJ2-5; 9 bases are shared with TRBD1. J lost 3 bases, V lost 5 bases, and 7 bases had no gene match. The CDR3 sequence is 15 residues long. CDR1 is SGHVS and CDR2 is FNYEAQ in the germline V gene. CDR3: CASSHRDRVKETQYF. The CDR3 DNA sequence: TGTGCCAGCAGCCACCGGGACAGGGTAAAAGAGACCCAGTACTTC.

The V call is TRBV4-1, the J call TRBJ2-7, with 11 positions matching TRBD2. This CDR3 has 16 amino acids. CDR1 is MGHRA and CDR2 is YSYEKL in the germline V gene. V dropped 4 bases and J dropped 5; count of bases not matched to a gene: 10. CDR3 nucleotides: TGCGCCAGCAGCCGAGAACCGACTAGCGGGACCGACGAGCAGTACTTC. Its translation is CASSREPTSGTDEQYF.

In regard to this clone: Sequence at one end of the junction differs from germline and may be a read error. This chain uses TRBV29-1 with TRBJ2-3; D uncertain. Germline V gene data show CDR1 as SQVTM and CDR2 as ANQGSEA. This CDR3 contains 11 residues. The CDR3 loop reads CGSDHTDTQYF. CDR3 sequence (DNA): TGTGGCAGCGATCACACAGATACGCAGTATTTT.

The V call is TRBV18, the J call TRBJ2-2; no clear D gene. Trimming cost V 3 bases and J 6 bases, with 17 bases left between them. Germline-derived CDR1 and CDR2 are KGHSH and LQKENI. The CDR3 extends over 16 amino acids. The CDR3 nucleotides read TGTGCCAGCTCACCGTCCGGCAGGCTCATGGCCGGGGAGCTGTTTTTT. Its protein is CASSPSGRLMAGELFF.